These 10 T cell receptor beta chains were sequenced from one sample in a study of blood T cell repertoires in COVID-19. The protocol was immunoSEQ multiplex PCR, while the TCRdb copy is restricted to in-frame clones and leaves out a portion. The sample records roughly 20,000 clones, under 90% being singletons. Sequencing was performed on peripheral blood. These receptors all come from a human donor in a cohort sampled during active COVID-19.

This clone was counted a few times. The V and J genes are TRBV19 and TRBJ1-1; D gene uncertain. Germline V gene data show CDR1 as LNHDA and CDR2 as SQIVND (reference sequence). The CDR3 spans 13 residues. The ends were cut back, 2 bases at V and 0 bases at J, with 4 bases in the middle. CDR3 sequence (DNA): TGTGCCAGTAGTATAATCTTGAACACTGAAGCTTTCTTT. Translation gives CASSIILNTEAFF.

As DNA, the CDR3 is TGCGCCAGCAGCTTGACAGGGAACAATTCACCCCTCCACTTT. As protein: CASSLTGNNSPLHF. The genes are TRBV5-1 and TRBJ1-6; TRBD1 might be the D (6 bases). CDR1 SGHRS and CDR2 YFSETQ come from the germline V gene. The CDR3 is 14 amino acids. V lost 1 base and J 7 bases, leaving 9 bases between the germline ends.

The chain joins TRBV13 to TRBJ2-1, with D perhaps TRBD2 (5 bases). Trimming took 3 bases from V and 4 from J, leaving 13 bases between them. The CDR3 loop spans 15 amino acids. Germline CDR1 PRHDT, CDR2 FYEKMQ (reference sequence). This CDR3 is CASSLGLAPYNEQFF. CDR3 DNA sequence: TGTGCCAGCAGCTTGGGATTAGCGCCTTACAATGAGCAGTTCTTC. Drawing the rest from reference TRBV13 and TRBJ2-1, the complete variable domain is AAGVIQSPRHLIKEKRETATLKCYPIPRHDTVYWYQQGPGQDPQFLISFYEKMQSDKGSIPDRFSAQQFSDYHSELNMSSLELGDSALYFCASSLGLAPYNEQFFGPGTRLTVL.

The chain links TRBV5-1 to TRBJ2-7, with 9 bases lining up with TRBD1. This CDR3 contains 15 residues. Germline V lookup: CDR1 SGHRS, CDR2 YFSETQ. J lost 1 base, V lost 1 base, and 3 bases had no gene match. The CDR3 DNA reads TGCGCCAGCAGCTTGTGGACAGGGGTTTCCTACGAGCAGTACTTC. Residues: CASSLWTGVSYEQYF. Full variable domain (missing parts from reference TRBV5-1 and TRBJ2-7): KAGVTQTPRYLIKTRGQQVTLSCSPISGHRSVSWYQQTPGQGLQFLFEYFSETQRNKGNFPGRFSGRQFSNSRSEMNVSTLELGDSALYLCASSLWTGVSYEQYFGPGTRLTVT.

The rearrangement links TRBV27 to TRBJ2-5, with D possibly matching TRBD2 (5 bases). Trimming removed 4 bases from V and 5 bases from J, with 8 bases in between. CDR3 length equals 12 residues. The germline V gene encodes CDR1 MNHEY and CDR2 SMNVEV (reference sequence). CDR3 loop: CASSSSGETQYF. Written as DNA, the CDR3 is TGTGCCAGCAGTTCCTCGGGGGAGACCCAGTACTTC.

The CDR3 protein is CASSEARVETDTQYF. CDR3 sequence (DNA): TGTGCCAGCAGTGAAGCCAGGGTGGAGACAGATACGCAGTATTTT. The chain links TRBV6-4 to TRBJ2-3; D perhaps matches TRBD1 (5 bases). Germline lookup yields CDR1 MRHNA and CDR2 SNTAGT. V was cut by 3 bases and J by 3 bases, with 13 bases left in between. The length of the CDR3 is 15 residues.

J is TRBJ2-7 and V is TRBV3-1 (or the pseudogene TRBV3-2); possibly TRBD2 for D (6 bases). CDR3 length: 16 residues. CDR1 and CDR2 (germline): LGHDT, YNNKEL (reference sequence). V was shortened by 0 bases and J by 0 bases, with 12 bases between the two germline ends. Here the CDR3 DNA reads TGTGCCAGCAGCCAAGAGATCCGCGGGGCCTCCTACGAGCAGTACTTC. It is translated as CASSQEIRGASYEQYF.

This clone was detected once. The genes are TRBV2 and TRBJ2-7, with D possibly TRBD2 on 7 matching bases. V lost 6 bases and J 4 bases, leaving 10 bases between the germline ends. Germline assignment: CDR1 SNHLY and CDR2 FYNNEI. There are 12 residues in the CDR3. The CDR3 DNA is TGTGCCAGCAGAAAGGGGGGGTACGAGCAGTACTTC. Amino acid sequence: CASRKGGYEQYF.

The chain couples TRBV2 to TRBJ2-3, with TRBD2 matching 7 bases. The CDR3 contains 17 residues. V trimming: 2 bases; J trimming: 4 bases; junction bases outside the gene matches: 12. Germline lookup yields CDR1 SNHLY and CDR2 FYNNEI. The CDR3 DNA is TGTGCCAGCAGTGAAAGTTTGGGGGAGGGCCTAGCAGATACGCAGTATTTT. Translating it yields CASSESLGEGLADTQYF.

V is TRBV6-2 or TRBV6-3 and J is TRBJ2-2; tentatively, D is TRBD1 (6 bases). Germline lookup yields CDR1 MNHEY and CDR2 SVGEGT. CDR3 length: 14 residues. Trimming took 0 bases from V and 5 from J, leaving 7 bases between them. The DNA for the CDR3 is TGTGCCAGCAGTTACTCCAGGGGAACCGGGGAGCTGTTTTTT. This encodes CASSYSRGTGELFF.